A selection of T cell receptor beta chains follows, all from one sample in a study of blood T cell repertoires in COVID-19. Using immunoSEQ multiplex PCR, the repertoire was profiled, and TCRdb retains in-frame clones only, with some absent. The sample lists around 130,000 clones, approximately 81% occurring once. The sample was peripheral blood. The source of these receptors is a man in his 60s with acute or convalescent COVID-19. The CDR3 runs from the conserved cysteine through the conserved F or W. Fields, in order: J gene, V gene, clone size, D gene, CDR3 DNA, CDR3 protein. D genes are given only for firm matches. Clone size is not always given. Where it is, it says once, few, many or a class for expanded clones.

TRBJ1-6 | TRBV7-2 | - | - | TGTGCCAGCAGCCCGTTTACAGGGCATGGTTCACCCCTCCACTTT | CASSPFTGHGSPLHF
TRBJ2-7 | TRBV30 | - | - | TGTGCCTGGAGTGGAGGGCAGGGGTGGCACGAGCAGTACTTC | CAWSGGQGWHEQYF
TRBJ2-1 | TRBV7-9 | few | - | TGTGCCAGCAGCTTTAGCGGAGACAATGAGCAGTTCTTC | CASSFSGDNEQFF
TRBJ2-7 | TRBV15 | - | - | TGTGCCACCAGCAGAGATCGAGAGGGCGGTAGCTCCTACGAGCAGTACTTC | CATSRDREGGSSYEQYF
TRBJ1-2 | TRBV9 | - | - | TGTGCCAGCAGCTCTTTCCAGGGATCGGGCCAGTATGGCTACACCTTC | CASSSFQGSGQYGYTF
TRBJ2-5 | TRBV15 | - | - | TGTGCCACCAGCAGAGATCTGGGGCAGCAAGAGACCCAGTACTTC | CATSRDLGQQETQYF
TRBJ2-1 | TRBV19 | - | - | TGTGCCAGTAGTATGTTGTCGTCTAGTGGCGGAAGGCAGTTCTTC | CASSMLSSSGGRQFF
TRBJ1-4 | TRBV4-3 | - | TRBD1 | TGCGCCAGCAGCCAATATGCGGGACAGGGGGGAACAACTAATGAAAAACTGTTTTTT | CASSQYAGQGGTTNEKLFF
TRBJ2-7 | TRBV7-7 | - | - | TGTGCCAGCAGCAAGCTGGACAGTGCGGGCGAGCAGTACTTC | CASSKLDSAGEQYF
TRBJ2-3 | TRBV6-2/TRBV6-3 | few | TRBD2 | TGTGCCAGCAGTCCATATCTCCCGGGACTAGCGGGAGCGGGAGATACGCAGTATTTT | CASSPYLPGLAGAGDTQYF
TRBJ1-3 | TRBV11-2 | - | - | TGTGCCAGCGGACTGATGGGGGGAAACACCATATATTTT | CASGLMGGNTIYF
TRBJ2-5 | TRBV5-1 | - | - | TGCGCCAGCGGTGGGGAAGGAGGGAATCAAGAGACCCAGTACTTC | CASGGEGGNQETQYF
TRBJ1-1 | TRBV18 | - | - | TGTGCCAGCTCAAAGGCAGAGGGCACTGAAGCTTTCTTT | CASSKAEGTEAFF
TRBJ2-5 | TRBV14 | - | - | TGTGCCAGCAGCCAGCCTCGGGACTGGAGAAGCCAAGAGACCCAGTACTTC | CASSQPRDWRSQETQYF
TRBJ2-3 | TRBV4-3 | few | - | TGCGCCAGCAGCCAAGGAGGTAGCACCTTGGATACGCAGTATTTT | CASSQGGSTLDTQYF
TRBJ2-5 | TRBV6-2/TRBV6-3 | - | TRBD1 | TGTGCCAGCAGTCGACAGGGAATAGAGACCCAGTACTTC | CASSRQGIETQYF
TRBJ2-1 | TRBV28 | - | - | TGTGCCAGCAGTTCTCAGAACAATGAGCAGTTCTTC | CASSSQNNEQFF
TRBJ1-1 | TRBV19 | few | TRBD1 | TGTGCCAGTCAGCCGGGACAGGGTATTTCGAACACTGAAGCTTTCTTT | CASQPGQGISNTEAFF
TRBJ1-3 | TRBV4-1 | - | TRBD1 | TGCGCCAGCAGCCAAGTTAGGGGACAGGGGGCGAATGGTGGAAACACCATATATTTT | CASSQVRGQGANGGNTIYF
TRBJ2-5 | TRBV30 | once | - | TGTGCCTGGAGTCTGTCCCTGAGCGAGACCCAGTACTTC | CAWSLSLSETQYF
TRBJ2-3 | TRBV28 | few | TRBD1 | TGTGCCAGCACGACAGGGACCCGAGATACGCAGTATTTT | CASTTGTRDTQYF
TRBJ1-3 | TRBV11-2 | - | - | TGTGCCAGCAGCTTTGGACAGAGCTCTGGAAACACCATATATTTT | CASSFGQSSGNTIYF
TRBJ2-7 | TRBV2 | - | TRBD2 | TGTGCCAGCAGTGAAGGCGGGAGGGCCAGTAGGAACGAGCAGTACTTC | CASSEGGRASRNEQYF
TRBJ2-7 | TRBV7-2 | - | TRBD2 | TGTGCCAGCAGCTTAGTAGCGGGCGCTCTCTCCTACGAGCAGTACTTC | CASSLVAGALSYEQYF
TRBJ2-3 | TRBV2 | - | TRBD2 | TGTGCCAGCAGTGCCCCGGGACTAGCTGTGGGCACGGGTACGCAGTATTTT | CASSAPGLAVGTGTQYF
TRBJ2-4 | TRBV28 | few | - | TGTGCCAGCAGTTTAGGCTCAGGGACTCTAAACATTCAGTACTTC | CASSLGSGTLNIQYF
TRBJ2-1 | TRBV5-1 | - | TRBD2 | TGCGCCAGCAGCTACGTGGGACTAGCGGGGTTGGGTGAGCAGTTCTTC | CASSYVGLAGLGEQFF
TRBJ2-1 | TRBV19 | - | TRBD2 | TGTGCCAGTAGTATGGCGGGAGGGCCGGTCAATGAGCAGTTCTTC | CASSMAGGPVNEQFF
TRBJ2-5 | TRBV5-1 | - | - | TGCGCCAGCAGCCACCCGGGGAACCAAGAGACCCAGTACTTC | CASSHPGNQETQYF
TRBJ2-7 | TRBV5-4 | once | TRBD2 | TGTGCCAGCAGCCCCGGGGGGGGCGGCTTGAAGGAGCAGTACTTC | CASSPGGGGLKEQYF
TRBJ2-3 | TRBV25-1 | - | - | TGTGCCAGCAGCGGGATAGATACGCAGTATTTT | CASSGIDTQYF
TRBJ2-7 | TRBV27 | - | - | TGTGCCAGCAGTTTATCCCACAGTTCGGCCTCCTACGAGCAGTACTTC | CASSLSHSSASYEQYF
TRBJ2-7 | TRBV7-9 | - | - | TGTGCCAGCAGCTTCTATCAGGACTACGAGCAGTACTTC | CASSFYQDYEQYF
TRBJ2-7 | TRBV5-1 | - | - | TGCGCCAGTCGTGACCTAGCTAAGTCCTACGAGCAGTACTTC | CASRDLAKSYEQYF
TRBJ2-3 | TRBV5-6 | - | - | TGTGCCAGCAGCCTAGAACCAGGGGCAAGTGGCACAGATACGCAGTATTTT | CASSLEPGASGTDTQYF
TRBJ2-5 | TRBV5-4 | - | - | TGTGCCAGCAGCTTACGCGGAACTCAAGAGACCCAGTACTTC | CASSLRGTQETQYF
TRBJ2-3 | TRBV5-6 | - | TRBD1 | TGTGCCAGCAGCCTGGACAGGGGGCTAACAGATACGCAGTATTTT | CASSLDRGLTDTQYF
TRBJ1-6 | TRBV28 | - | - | TGTGCCAGCGGCCTCGGGAATTCACCCCTCCACTTT | CASGLGNSPLHF
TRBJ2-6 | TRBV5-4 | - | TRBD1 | TGTGCCAGCAGCACTACAGGGGCAGGGGCCAACGTCCTGACTTTC | CASSTTGAGANVLTF
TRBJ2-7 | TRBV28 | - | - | TGTGCCAGCAAGGAGGGAGCGATCAACGAGCAGTACTTC | CASKEGAINEQYF
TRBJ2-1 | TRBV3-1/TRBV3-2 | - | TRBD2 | TGTGCCACCGGGACTAGCGGGGGCTCCTACAATGAGCAGTTCTTC | CATGTSGGSYNEQFF
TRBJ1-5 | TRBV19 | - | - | TGTGCCAGTAGTCCGGACAGAGATCAGCCCCAGCATTTT | CASSPDRDQPQHF
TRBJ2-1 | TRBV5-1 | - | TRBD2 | TGCGCCAGCATTAGCGGGGAACACTACAATGAGCAGTTCTTC | CASISGEHYNEQFF
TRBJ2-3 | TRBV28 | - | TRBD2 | TGTGCCAGCAGCTATGATAGCGGGAGAACAGATACGCAGTATTTT | CASSYDSGRTDTQYF
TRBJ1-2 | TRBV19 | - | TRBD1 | TGTGCCAGTAGTGGGGGACAGGTTTACTATGGCTACACCTTC | CASSGGQVYYGYTF
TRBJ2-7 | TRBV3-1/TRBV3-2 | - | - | TGTGCCAGCAGCCAAGATGGGGGGAACCGAGGGGAGCAGTACTTC | CASSQDGGNRGEQYF